Below, 19 T cell receptor beta chains from the same sample are listed, as sequenced in a study of control samples from healthy donors and cancer patients. TCRdb's copy holds only in-frame clones and misses some; the assay was immunoSEQ multiplex PCR. The sample comprises roughly 13,000 clones, around four fifths of which are singletons, and 8.4% rests with the top ten. Sample: formalin-fixed, paraffin-embedded tissue. These TCRs come from a male donor with melanoma.

V is TRBV28 and J is TRBJ2-7; possible D gene TRBD2, 5 bases. This CDR3 has 15 residues. V was shortened by 6 bases and J by 3 bases, with 18 bases between the two germline ends. The germline gives CDR1 MDHEN, CDR2 SYDVKM. Here the CDR3 reads CASSMSPTRIYEQYF. CDR3 coding DNA: TGTGCCAGCAGCATGAGTCCTACTAGGATCTACGAGCAGTACTTC.

This clone was recorded a few times. In nucleotides, the CDR3 is TGTGCCATCAGGGACAGGGGCGCTCCCTATGGCTACACCTTC. Amino acid sequence: CAIRDRGAPYGYTF. V gene TRBV10-3 combines with J gene TRBJ1-2; 9 bases line up with TRBD1. The CDR3 extends over 14 amino acids. Trimming at V came to 6 bases and at J to 4 bases, leaving 6 bases not matched to a gene. Germline-derived CDR1 and CDR2 are ENHRY and SYGVKD.

The rearrangement joins TRBV29-1 to TRBJ2-3; the D is unclear. Germline V lookup: CDR1 SQVTM, CDR2 ANQGSEA. This CDR3 contains 11 residues. Trimming cost V 4 bases and J 5 bases, with 7 bases left between them. As DNA, the CDR3 is TGCAGCGTTGGGCCCGGAGATACGCAGTATTTT. It is translated as CSVGPGDTQYF.

The chain uses TRBV14 and TRBJ2-5; 10 bases align to TRBD2. V lost 1 base to trimming and J lost 13 bases; unmatched junction nucleotides: 12. Germline-derived CDR1 and CDR2 are SGHDN and FVKESK. The CDR3 has 15 residues. The CDR3 spells CASSQAASGGAERYF. In DNA, the CDR3 is TGTGCCAGCAGCCAAGCAGCCAGCGGGGGGGCCGAGAGGTACTTC.

The rearrangement joins TRBV7-2 to TRBJ2-1; no clear D. The ends were cut back, 7 bases at V and 4 bases at J, with 20 bases in the middle. Germline lookup yields CDR1 SGHTA and CDR2 FQGNSA. CDR3 length: 16 residues. The CDR3 nucleotides read TGTGCCAGCAACCTAGACGGAAGGGCGGTATACAATGAGCAGTTCTTC. Its protein is CASNLDGRAVYNEQFF.

This chain uses TRBV5-4 with TRBJ1-1; D gene ambiguous. In germline, CDR1 is SGHNT, CDR2 YYREEE (reference sequence). The CDR3 is 11 residues long. Trimming stripped 1 base from V and 7 bases from J, with 5 bases between. This chain's CDR3 is CASSLNGEAFF. In nucleotides, the CDR3 is TGTGCCAGCAGCTTGAACGGTGAAGCTTTCTTT.

This chain joins TRBV27 and TRBJ1-4; possibly TRBD1 for D (5 bases). The CDR3 loop spans 16 amino acids. Trimming pared 5 bases from V and 0 bases from J, leaving 13 bases between. The germline V gene encodes CDR1 MNHEY and CDR2 SMNVEV (reference sequence). Here the CDR3 DNA reads TGTGCCAGCAGTGCCGCGCGGACATCAACTAATGAAAAACTGTTTTTT. It is translated as CASSAARTSTNEKLFF.

The chain joins TRBV18 to TRBJ1-2; D is ambiguous. CDR3 length: 14 residues. V lost 3 bases and J 3 bases, leaving 11 bases between the germline ends. Germline V gene data show CDR1 as KGHSH and CDR2 as LQKENI. The CDR3 DNA is TGTGCCAGCTCACCGGCAGGCCCGGACTATGGCTACACCTTC. Amino acids: CASSPAGPDYGYTF. Full variable domain (missing parts from reference TRBV18 and TRBJ1-2): NAGVMQNPRHLVRRRGQEARLRCSPMKGHSHVYWYRQLPEEGLKFMVYLQKENIIDESGMPKERFSAEFPKEGPSILRIQQVVRGDSAAYFCASSPAGPDYGYTFGSGTRLTVV.

CDR3 nucleotide sequence: TGTGCCAGGTTAGGGGGCAATCAGCCCCAGCATTTT. Translated: CARLGGNQPQHF. V usage is TRBV6-5 and J usage is TRBJ1-5, with D possibly matching TRBD1 (5 bases). In germline, CDR1 is MNHEY, CDR2 SVGAGI. Deletions cut 9 bases from V and 2 bases from J, with 8 bases between. CDR3 length: 12 amino acids.

The chain employs TRBV19 and TRBJ2-5; tentatively, D is TRBD2 (5 bases). Germline lookup yields CDR1 LNHDA and CDR2 SQIVND (reference sequence). This CDR3 region has 17 residues. V lost 0 bases to trimming and J lost 2 bases, with 16 bases between them. The CDR3 coding sequence is TGTGCCAGTAGTATAGAATTCGGGGTGCCTTTACAAGAGACCCAGTACTTC. Translating it yields CASSIEFGVPLQETQYF.

The chain has TRBV7-2 and TRBJ1-4, with D unresolved. V lost 5 bases and J 7 bases, leaving 8 bases between the germline ends. The CDR3 runs 12 residues. Germline CDR1 and CDR2: SGHTA and FQGNSA. As DNA, the CDR3 is TGTGCCAGCAGCCCCGTTGGTGAAAAACTGTTTTTT. Protein product: CASSPVGEKLFF.

The chain carries TRBV11-1 and TRBJ1-2, with D maybe TRBD1 (6 bases). Germline V lookup: CDR1 SGHAT, CDR2 FQDESV (reference sequence). Trimming shortened V by 4 bases and J by 5 bases, and 11 bases separated the two germline ends. This CDR3 is built from 13 residues. CDR3 nucleotides: TGTGCCAGCAGCTACCGGGACAATTATGGCTACACCTTC. Its protein is CASSYRDNYGYTF.

The chain has TRBV10-3 and TRBJ2-3; TRBD1 or TRBD2 may be the D gene (5 bases each). V lost 3 bases and J 2 bases, leaving 15 bases between the germline ends. Germline V CDR1 and CDR2: ENHRY, SYGVKD. The CDR3 is 16 amino acids. As DNA, the CDR3 is TGTGCCATCAGTGACGGTGGGGGAAGGGCCACAGATACGCAGTATTTT. This codes for CAISDGGGRATDTQYF.

The genes are TRBV12-3 or TRBV12-4 and TRBJ2-5, with D possibly matching TRBD1 (6 bases). This CDR3 comprises 13 residues. The V end lost 3 bases, the J end lost 6 bases, and 11 bases lay between the germline ends. The CDR3 DNA reads TGTGCCAGCAGTTTCAACAGGGAAAAGACCCAGTACTTC. Amino acids: CASSFNREKTQYF.

This chain joins TRBV7-3 and TRBJ1-1, with no clear D. Germline-derived CDR1 and CDR2 are SGHTA and FQGTGA. The germline V and J ends were trimmed by 0 bases and 5 bases, with 7 bases remaining between them. This CDR3 spans 13 amino acids. The CDR3 region has the DNA TGTGCCAGCAGCTTAACAGGGAGGACTGAAGCTTTCTTT. Protein: CASSLTGRTEAFF.

The chain carries TRBV2 and TRBJ1-1; unclear D gene. The CDR3 spans 13 residues. Trimming cost V 0 bases and J 2 bases, with 4 bases left between them. Germline CDR1 reads SNHLY; CDR2 reads FYNNEI. The CDR3 DNA sequence: TGTGCCAGCAGTGAAGCTCGAAACACTGAAGCTTTCTTT. Translated, it gives CASSEARNTEAFF.

V gene TRBV9 combines with J gene TRBJ2-2; perhaps TRBD2 as D (5 bases). Trimming removed 4 bases from V and 5 bases from J, with 15 bases in between. This CDR3 comprises 15 residues. Germline CDR1 reads SGDLS; CDR2 reads YYNGEE. The CDR3, as DNA: TGTGCCAGCAGCCCGGGGTATCGTGGGACCGGGGAGCTGTTTTTT. Translation gives CASSPGYRGTGELFF. The entire variable domain, with the rest obtained from reference TRBV9 and TRBJ2-2, is as follows: DSGVTQTPKHLITATGQRVTLRCSPRSGDLSVYWYQQSLDQGLQFLIQYYNGEERAKGNILERFSAQQFPDLHSELNLSSLELGDSALYFCASSPGYRGTGELFFGEGSRLTVL.

This clone came up once. This chain uses TRBV7-2 with TRBJ2-2; a possible D gene is TRBD1 (7 bases). Trimming cost V 4 bases and J 9 bases, with 18 bases left between them. The CDR3 has 15 residues. CDR1 and CDR2 (germline): SGHTA, FQGNSA. CDR3 in amino acids: CASSSRTGGSRELFF. The CDR3 DNA follows: TGTGCCAGCAGCTCCAGGACAGGAGGGAGCCGGGAGCTGTTTTTT.

The rearrangement links TRBV5-1 to TRBJ2-2; D tentatively fits TRBD1 or TRBD2 (6 bases each). Germline V CDR1 and CDR2: SGHRS, YFSETQ. CDR3 length: 14 amino acids. V was pared by 4 bases and J by 6 bases, with 13 bases between. Here the CDR3 DNA reads TGCGCCAGCAGCCGGGGGCAGCAGTCCGGGGAGCTGTTTTTT. This gives the protein CASSRGQQSGELFF.